The 20 T cell receptor beta chains reported below all come from one sample, sequenced in a study of T cells in Graves' hyperthyroidism and ophthalmopathy. TCR beta CDR3 regions were amplified from RNA transcripts. The HTBI primer set was used in a first-round RT-PCR of the TCR CDR3. One entry per CDR3 protein results from TCRdb running MiXCR on the multiplex PCR reads. The table includes about 590,000 distinct CDR3 sequences, 15% to 19% detected once. The sample comprised blood. These receptors came from a young woman with Graves' hyperthyroidism.

This clonotype was found a few times. The gene calls are TRBV5-1 and TRBJ1-1; unclear D gene. The CDR3 is 11 amino acids. V lost 4 bases, J lost 14 bases, and 15 bases lay in between. Germline V lookup: CDR1 SGHRS, CDR2 YFSETQ. The CDR3 spells CASSGDGRVFF. The CDR3 coding sequence is TGCGCCAGCAGCGGGGATGGGCGTGTCTTCTTT.

This clonotype was seen many times. The rearrangement joins TRBV2 to TRBJ1-4, with TRBD1 identical over 9 bases. The germline V gene encodes CDR1 SNHLY and CDR2 FYNNEI. V was pared by 6 bases and J by 8 bases, with 10 bases of the junction left unmatched. This CDR3 is 15 amino acids long. The CDR3 DNA reads TGTGCCAGCAGGGGGACAGGGTTAACGGAAGAAAAACTGTTTTTT. This sequence encodes CASRGTGLTEEKLFF. Drawing the rest from reference TRBV2 and TRBJ1-4, the complete variable domain is EPEVTQTPSHQVTQMGQEVILRCVPISNHLYFYWYRQILGQKVEFLVSFYNNEISEKSEIFDDQFSVERPDGSNFTLKIRSTKLEDSAMYFCASRGTGLTEEKLFFGSGTQLSVL.

The chain combines TRBV10-3 with TRBJ2-3; 10 positions agree with TRBD2. Germline V CDR1 and CDR2: ENHRY, SYGVKD. The length of the CDR3 is 15 residues. With V trimmed by 4 bases and J by 3 bases, 4 bases remained unmatched. The CDR3 coding sequence is TGTGCCATCAGTGTACTAGCGGGATTAACAGATACGCAGTATTTT. Its protein is CAISVLAGLTDTQYF.

This clonotype was seen more than once but under ten times. This chain links TRBV30 with TRBJ1-2; maybe TRBD1 (5 bases). Trimming shortened V by 1 base and J by 3 bases, and 9 bases separated the two germline ends. The CDR3 is made up of 13 amino acids. Germline loops: CDR1 GTSNPN, CDR2 SVGIG (reference sequence). The CDR3 DNA sequence: TGTGCCTGGAGTGCGGGGGTGGACTATGGCTACACCTTC. Amino acid sequence: CAWSAGVDYGYTF.

At least ten counts were recorded for this clonotype. The chain couples TRBV10-3 to TRBJ2-1; no definite D call. The germline V gene has CDR1 ENHRY and CDR2 SYGVKD. This CDR3 region has 13 residues. V was cut by 7 bases and J by 5 bases, with 12 bases left in between. In DNA, the CDR3 is TGTGCCATCAACGACGGAGTGGACAATGAGCAGTTCTTC. It specifies CAINDGVDNEQFF.

This clonotype has a count of ten or more. J is TRBJ1-6 and V is TRBV6-5, with 7 nucleotides matching TRBD1. The junction had 10 bases not matched to a gene; V was cut back by 1 base and J by 7 bases. From germline, CDR1 is MNHEY and CDR2 SVGAGI. CDR3 length: 17 residues. CDR3 sequence reads: CASSYLEIRDSNSPLHF. The CDR3 DNA follows: TGTGCCAGCAGTTACTTGGAAATACGGGACAGCAATTCACCCCTCCACTTT.

V and J are TRBV7-7 and TRBJ2-1; D might be TRBD1 or TRBD2, each matching 5 bases. V lost 3 bases, J lost 8 bases, and 11 bases lay in between. CDR1 and CDR2 from the germline V gene are SSHAT and FNYEAQ (reference sequence). This CDR3 is 13 amino acids long. In DNA form, the CDR3 reads TGTGCCAGCAGCTTGGGTATGGGGGATGAGCAGTTCTTC. Translated: CASSLGMGDEQFF.

This clonotype was observed at least ten times. The chain joins TRBV24-1 to TRBJ2-5, with 10 nucleotides matching TRBD1. Trimming cost V 4 bases and J 4 bases; bases outside gene matches: 8. The germline V gene encodes CDR1 KGHDR and CDR2 SFDVKD. This CDR3 spans 16 amino acids. CDR3 bases: TGTGCCACCAGTGACCCGGGACAGGGGAAGGGAGAGACCCAGTACTTC. It specifies CATSDPGQGKGETQYF.

This clonotype occurred many times. The gene calls are TRBV18 and TRBJ2-5; 10 nucleotides match TRBD2. The germline gives CDR1 KGHSH, CDR2 LQKENI. CDR3 length: 15 residues. V trimming: 5 bases; J trimming: 5 bases; junction bases outside the gene matches: 8. The DNA for the CDR3 is TGTGCCAGCTCAGCTCTAGCGGGAGAATATGAGACCCAGTACTTC. As protein: CASSALAGEYETQYF.

This chain connects TRBV10-3 to TRBJ2-5, with 9 bases that match TRBD1. The germline V gene encodes CDR1 ENHRY and CDR2 SYGVKD. The CDR3 contains 14 residues. V was pared by 4 bases and J by 1 base, with 1 base of the junction left unmatched. The CDR3 here is CAISGGQGQETQYF. Written as DNA, the CDR3 is TGTGCCATCAGTGGGGGACAGGGCCAAGAGACCCAGTACTTC.

This chain links TRBV20-1 with TRBJ1-5; 8 bases align to TRBD1. This CDR3 spans 13 amino acids. The J segment lost 5 bases and the V segment lost 5 bases, leaving 5 bases of the junction unmatched. Germline V gene sequence: CDR1 DFQATT, CDR2 SNEGSKA (reference sequence). The CDR3, as DNA: TGCAGTGCTGACAGGGGCTCGGATCAGCCCCAGCATTTT. Protein sequence: CSADRGSDQPQHF.

This clonotype was found many times. This rearrangement joins TRBV28 to TRBJ2-5, with D perhaps TRBD1 or TRBD2 (5 bases each). The CDR3 sequence is 14 residues long. The V and J ends lost 3 bases and 1 base respectively, with 9 bases between them. The germline V gene encodes CDR1 MDHEN and CDR2 SYDVKM. Written as DNA, the CDR3 is TGTGCCAGCAGTTTTGGGGGAGTCCAAGAGACCCAGTACTTC. Translated: CASSFGGVQETQYF.

This clonotype has at least ten counts. One end of the junction does not line up with germline, which may come from a read error. This chain uses TRBV5-1 with TRBJ2-1, with 14 positions matching TRBD2. Per germline, CDR1 SGHRS and CDR2 YFSETQ. The CDR3 loop spans 15 amino acids. The CDR3: CASSLGLAGDNEQFF. The CDR3 DNA sequence: TGTGCCAGCAGCTTGGGACTAGCGGGAGACAATGAGCAGTTCTTC.

At least ten counts were recorded for this clonotype. V is TRBV27 and J is TRBJ2-7, with D perhaps matching TRBD2 (6 bases). V lost 3 bases to trimming and J lost 6 bases, with 12 bases between them. This CDR3 is built from 13 residues. Germline V CDR1 and CDR2: MNHEY, SMNVEV (reference sequence). CDR3 DNA: TGTGCCAGCAGTTTCCATCGCGGGGCCGAGCAGTACTTC. Protein product: CASSFHRGAEQYF.

This chain connects TRBV20-1 to TRBJ1-5, with 11 bases aligning to TRBD1. The CDR3 is 21 residues long. V trimming: 1 base; J trimming: 3 bases; junction bases outside the gene matches: 20. The germline CDR1 and CDR2 sequences are DFQATT and SNEGSKA (reference sequence). CDR3 sequence: CSARGQFGTGGGGRSNQPQHF. In DNA form, the CDR3 reads TGCAGTGCTAGAGGGCAATTCGGGACAGGGGGTGGGGGTCGGTCCAATCAGCCCCAGCATTTT.

At least ten counts were recorded for this clonotype. V is TRBV12-3 or TRBV12-4 and J is TRBJ2-2; 11 bases agree with TRBD2. This CDR3 has 15 residues. The ends lost 6 bases at V and 6 bases at J; junction bases unmatched: 6. CDR3 in DNA: TGTGCCAGCAGCCCCGGACTAGCGGGTCCCGGGGAGCTGTTTTTT. It is translated as CASSPGLAGPGELFF.

This clonotype was counted only a few times. The chain has TRBV19 and TRBJ2-3; tentative D call: TRBD2 (5 bases). Trimming shortened V by 5 bases and J by 2 bases, and 17 bases separated the two germline ends. Looked up from germline, CDR1 is LNHDA and CDR2 is SQIVND (reference sequence). This CDR3 region has 16 residues. Written as DNA, the CDR3 is TGTGCCAGTAGTTCCATCCGGGATCCCTCCACAGATACGCAGTATTTT. Residues: CASSSIRDPSTDTQYF.

This clonotype was seen more than once but under ten times. The CDR3 region has the DNA TGTGCCAGCAGTTACGAAGGGCCCGAAGAGACCCAGTACTTC. Protein: CASSYEGPEETQYF. The chain carries TRBV6-5 and TRBJ2-5; D ambiguous. Per germline, CDR1 MNHEY and CDR2 SVGAGI. CDR3 size: 14 residues. Trimming pared 2 bases from V and 3 bases from J, leaving 10 bases between.

This clonotype has only a few counts. V usage is TRBV6-1 and J usage is TRBJ1-5; no clear D. Germline loops: CDR1 MNHNS, CDR2 SASEGT. CDR3 size: 11 residues. V shed 5 bases and J shed 6 bases, with 5 bases lying between them. Written as DNA, the CDR3 is TGTGCCAGCAGTAGGGCTCAGCCCCAGCATTTT. It yields the protein CASSRAQPQHF.

This clonotype has more than one count but fewer than ten. This sequence joins TRBV6-2 or TRBV6-3 and TRBJ2-1, with 9 bases aligning to TRBD1. Unmatched junction bases numbered 5, after V lost 7 bases and J lost 1 base. The CDR3 length is 15 residues. The V gene's germline CDR1 is MNHEY and CDR2 SVGEGT. CDR3 DNA sequence: TGTGCCAGCAAACAGGGACAGGGTTCCTACAATGAGCAGTTCTTC. Its protein is CASKQGQGSYNEQFF.